This TCR beta chain is drawn from a study of T cell repertoires in cytomegalovirus infection. Study in general: Public TCR beta signatures marked donors with CMV infection and the matching HLA.

Study results and caveats: The ex vivo response was dominated by HLA-C-restricted CMV-specific TCR beta clonotypes. Carriers of CMV and the relevant HLA type were discriminated by public TCR beta frequency.

Of note for this clonotype: What it binds is unknown.

TCRdb re-called the reads through MiXCR, storing one row per CDR3 protein. The sample lists hundreds of thousands of distinct CDR3 sequences, under 40% occurring once. Trimming cost V 0 bases and J 9 bases; bases outside gene matches: 17. The CDR3 has 18 residues. The germline gives CDR1 MNHEY, CDR2 SVGAGI. This rearrangement joins TRBV6-5 to TRBJ2-1; the match to TRBD2 covers 7 bases. This sample comprised cultured CD8+ T cells from PBMCs, obtained from culture after CMV antigen stimulation. This receptor was identified in a human donor in good health (CMV status not recorded). Some clones in this sample may be carry-over from other donors' samples. The CDR3 protein is CASSYSNYQPGTNSEQFF. The DNA of the CDR3 is TGTGCCAGCAGTTACTCGAATTACCAACCCGGGACTAATAGTGAGCAGTTCTTC.